This T cell receptor beta chain was found in a study of blood T cell repertoires in COVID-19. Study-level information: The analysed material was cDNA or gDNA that came from T cells, B-cell-depleted T cells, or PBMCs.

The CDR3 length is 13 residues. Germline V lookup: CDR1 GTSNPN, CDR2 SVGIG (reference sequence). V gave up 0 bases and J gave up 11 bases, with 16 bases separating them. Per the original methods: Estimated nucleated cell counts came from reference gene primer amplification. Assay used: immunoSEQ multiplex PCR; TCRdb lists only in-frame clones, some missing. That table is the source of V, J and clone size, and D and trimming were worked out from the DNA. The repertoire holds 300,000 or so clones, with around nine tenths as singletons. This clone is a singleton in its sample. The sequencing input was peripheral blood. This TCR derives from a man in his forties or fifties with active or convalescent COVID-19. The rearrangement links TRBV30 to TRBJ1-1; a weak D match, TRBD1 (5 bases). CDR3 DNA: TGTGCCTGGAGTGTACAACTCAGGGATAGTGCTTTCTTT. Protein product: CAWSVQLRDSAFF.